This T cell receptor (beta chain) was profiled in a study of blood T cells in healthy people across ages. Points from the study as a whole: Per million T cells, the diversity of TCR beta decreased roughly linearly as age advanced.

Combining a sample-barcoded 5' primer with a J-beta primer mix, a second PCR ran for roughly 7 to 11 cycles. A minimum of 2.5 million CDR3-containing paired-end reads was obtained for each sample. Each CDR3 protein gets one entry after TCRdb re-called the 5' RACE reads with MiXCR. The table includes more than 1 million distinct CDR3 sequences, around 45% detected once. With regard to this clonotype: The antigen is undetermined.

Approximately 9.1 milliliters was the volume of peripheral blood drawn from each donor. From germline, CDR1 is LGHDT and CDR2 YNNKEL (reference sequence). The CDR3 has 15 residues. The junction had 6 bases not matched to a gene; V was cut back by 1 base and J by 4 bases. Source material: blood. The receptor's source is an older woman in good health. The V and J genes are TRBV3-1 and TRBJ1-2, with 7 bases lining up with TRBD1. This CDR3 is CASSQGTQGLYGYTF. In DNA form, the CDR3 reads TGTGCCAGCAGCCAAGGAACACAGGGGCTCTATGGCTACACCTTC.